This T cell receptor (beta chain) was sequenced for a study of T cells in Graves' hyperthyroidism and ophthalmopathy. The CDR3 covers 14 residues. J was trimmed by 0 bases and V by 4 bases; bases with no gene match: 4. Per germline, CDR1 SGDLS and CDR2 YYNGEE. Exclusion of a patient resulted from uncontrolled infection, other autoimmune disease, pregnancy or lactation. Using around 10 ml of fresh peripheral blood, PBMCs were prepared. At least ten counts were recorded for this clonotype. RNA transcripts yielded amplified TCR beta CDR3 regions. The HTBI primer set drove a first-round RT-PCR of the TCR CDR3. Each CDR3 protein gets one entry after TCRdb re-called the multiplex PCR reads with MiXCR. The sample lists about 260,000 distinct CDR3 sequences; 16% were seen once.

Sequenced: blood. This chain connects TRBV9 to TRBJ2-7, with TRBD1 matching 7 bases. The TCR originated in a young woman with Graves' ophthalmopathy. The CDR3 reads CASSRGGGSYEQYF. The CDR3, as DNA: TGTGCCAGCAGCAGAGGGGGCGGCTCCTACGAGCAGTACTTC.